These 25 T cell receptor beta chains share one sample of origin, sequenced in a study of shared clonotypes between healthy human individuals. Using immunoSEQ multiplex PCR, the repertoire was profiled, and TCRdb retains in-frame clones only, with some absent. The sample records 2 million to 2.5 million clones, 93% being singletons. Material for sequencing was naive CD4+ T cells from PBMCs. The subset is: CD45RA+ positively selected. All receptors derive from a man between 18 and 29 years old in good health. Some clones in this sample may be carry-over from other donors' samples.

In its sample, this clone was seen once. The chain joins TRBV28 to TRBJ2-7, with 12 nucleotides matching TRBD2. V gave up 7 bases and J gave up 3 bases; unmatched junction bases: 4. Germline assignment: CDR1 MDHEN and CDR2 SYDVKM. There are 14 residues in the CDR3. The CDR3 nucleotides read TGTGCCAGCATCCCGGGACTAGCGGGCTACGAGCAGTACTTC. Its translation: CASIPGLAGYEQYF.

The gene calls are TRBV7-3 and TRBJ2-7, with 7 bases identical to TRBD1. CDR1 SGHTA and CDR2 FQGTGA come from the germline V gene. This CDR3 spans 15 amino acids. Unmatched junction bases numbered 10, after V lost 6 bases and J lost 2 bases. The CDR3 DNA follows: TGTGCCAGCAGGCCAAGCCGGGACAGCACCTACGAGCAGTACTTC. It yields the protein CASRPSRDSTYEQYF.

The J gene is TRBJ2-1, the V gene TRBV28; TRBD2 agrees at 8 bases. In germline, CDR1 is MDHEN, CDR2 SYDVKM. The CDR3 is 15 amino acids. V trimming: 7 bases; J trimming: 0 bases; junction bases outside the gene matches: 5. This CDR3 is CASITGTSSYNEQFF. CDR3 in DNA: TGTGCCAGCATAACCGGGACTAGCTCCTACAATGAGCAGTTCTTC.

The chain employs TRBV28 and TRBJ1-5; D is possibly TRBD1 (6 bases). The CDR3 covers 15 residues. The germline gives CDR1 MDHEN, CDR2 SYDVKM. With 10 bases removed from V and 4 bases from J, the gap between germline ends came to 20 bases. CDR3 bases: TGTGCCACCGACTATGCCAGGGGATGGAATCAGCCCCAGCATTTT. Translation gives CATDYARGWNQPQHF.

The genes are TRBV7-2 and TRBJ2-2, with D tentatively TRBD1 (5 bases). This CDR3 contains 15 residues. CDR1 and CDR2 from the germline V gene are SGHTA and FQGNSA. Trimming removed 1 base from V and 8 bases from J, with 14 bases in between. Written as DNA, the CDR3 is TGTGCCAGCAGCTTAGGGCAGGGCGGTTGGGGGGAGCTGTTTTTT. Amino acids: CASSLGQGGWGELFF. The full variable domain, in which reference TRBV7-2 and TRBJ2-2 provide the parts outside the CDR3, is GAGVSQSPSNKVTEKGKDVELRCDPISGHTALYWYRQSLGQGLEFLIYFQGNSAPDKSGLPSDRFSAERTGGSVSTLTIQRTQQEDSAVYLCASSLGQGGWGELFFGEGSRLTVL.

The rearrangement links TRBV5-1 to TRBJ2-1, with 14 bases that match TRBD2. CDR3 length equals 18 residues. Trimming at V came to 4 bases and at J to 7 bases, leaving 13 bases not matched to a gene. Germline CDR1 and CDR2: SGHRS and YFSETQ. The CDR3 nucleotides are TGCGCCAGCAGCCCCGCGACTAGCGGGAGGGCCAGTGTGAATGAGCAGTTCTTC. Translation: CASSPATSGRASVNEQFF.

The CDR3 sequence: CASSFLIGTRDRSTDTQYF. CDR3 nucleotides: TGTGCCAGCAGTTTCCTAATCGGAACGCGGGATAGGAGCACAGATACGCAGTATTTT. This chain links TRBV28 with TRBJ2-3; D is possibly TRBD2 (6 bases). Germline CDR1 MDHEN, CDR2 SYDVKM. V was cut by 3 bases and J by 0 bases, with 22 bases left in between. There are 19 residues in the CDR3.

This chain joins TRBV25-1 and TRBJ2-2; D possibly matches TRBD1 or TRBD2 (5 bases each). Per the germline V gene, CDR1 is MGHDK and CDR2 is SYGVNS. Trimming removed 5 bases from V and 0 bases from J, with 13 bases in between. The CDR3 covers 16 residues. The CDR3 bases are TGTGCCAGCAGTTTGGCCGGGACCGCGAACACCGGGGAGCTGTTTTTT. This translates into CASSLAGTANTGELFF.

On this clone: The same CDR3 arises from other DNA sequences in this sample as well. J is TRBJ2-2 and V is TRBV18; D may be TRBD1 (5 bases). Per germline, CDR1 KGHSH and CDR2 LQKENI. The length of the CDR3 is 15 residues. The V gene lost 3 bases and the J gene lost 0 bases, with 8 bases spanning the gap. The CDR3 loop reads CASSPRQPNTGELFF. CDR3 bases: TGTGCCAGCTCACCGAGACAGCCGAACACCGGGGAGCTGTTTTTT. Variable domain in full (rest from reference TRBV18 and TRBJ2-2): NAGVMQNPRHLVRRRGQEARLRCSPMKGHSHVYWYRQLPEEGLKFMVYLQKENIIDESGMPKERFSAEFPKEGPSILRIQQVVRGDSAAYFCASSPRQPNTGELFFGEGSRLTVL.

V gene TRBV29-1 combines with J gene TRBJ1-4, with a tentative D call TRBD1 (5 bases). The V gene lost 4 bases and the J gene lost 0 bases, with 15 bases spanning the gap. Germline V gives CDR1 SQVTM, CDR2 ANQGSEA. The CDR3 is 16 amino acids. As DNA, the CDR3 is TGCAGCGTTGGAGGTGGGAAAGGGGCAACTAATGAAAAACTGTTTTTT. Residues: CSVGGGKGATNEKLFF.

Details on this clone: Other nucleotide sequences in the sample specify the same CDR3. V usage is TRBV11-2 and J usage is TRBJ1-1; weak D call: TRBD1 (5 bases). The germline V gene has CDR1 SGHAT and CDR2 FQNNGV. The CDR3 contains 14 residues. The V end was cut by 2 bases, the J end by 0 bases, with 7 bases between. CDR3 protein: CASSLNRLNTEAFF. CDR3 in DNA: TGTGCCAGCAGCTTAAACAGGTTGAACACTGAAGCTTTCTTT.

Comments on this clone: The identical CDR3 is also encoded by other nucleotide sequences in the sample. The chain couples TRBV7-9 to TRBJ1-1, with D unclear. The V gene lost 1 base and the J gene lost 11 bases, with 8 bases spanning the gap. Germline CDR1 reads SEHNR; CDR2 reads FQNEAQ (reference sequence). This CDR3 has 11 amino acids. The CDR3 loop reads CASSLGGPAFF. CDR3 DNA: TGTGCCAGCAGCTTAGGAGGCCCCGCTTTCTTT.

The chain combines TRBV5-4 with TRBJ2-7; D remains ambiguous. Germline V CDR1 and CDR2: SGHNT, YYREEE (reference sequence). V was trimmed by 3 bases and J by 1 base, leaving 14 bases between them. CDR3 size: 15 residues. CDR3 DNA sequence: TGTGCCAGCAGCTACGGGCCCGTAGGGTCCTACGAGCAGTACTTC. This gives the protein CASSYGPVGSYEQYF.

J is TRBJ1-4 and V is TRBV5-1, with 9 bases matching TRBD1. This CDR3 region has 13 residues. V dropped 5 bases and J dropped 8; count of bases not matched to a gene: 4. CDR1 is SGHRS, CDR2 YFSETQ, per germline. The CDR3 coding sequence is TGCGCCAGCAGGGCAGGACAGGGGGAAAAACTGTTTTTT. Its protein is CASRAGQGEKLFF.

J is TRBJ2-1 and V is TRBV7-9, with D possibly TRBD2 on 6 matching bases. From germline, CDR1 is SEHNR and CDR2 FQNEAQ (reference sequence). With 9 bases removed from V and 8 bases from J, the gap between germline ends came to 17 bases. The CDR3 covers 13 residues. In nucleotides, the CDR3 is TGTGCCAGTCCCGGGACTCCGGGGGATGAGCAGTTCTTC. This translates into CASPGTPGDEQFF.

As to this clone: Other nucleotide sequences in the sample specify the same CDR3. The chain has TRBV5-1 and TRBJ2-3; 11 positions agree with TRBD2. Germline V CDR1 and CDR2: SGHRS, YFSETQ. With V trimmed by 3 bases and J by 3 bases, 6 bases remained unmatched. The CDR3 runs to 16 residues. CDR3 in DNA: TGCGCCAGCAGCTCATTAGCGGGAGGGCCGACAGATACGCAGTATTTT. It codes for CASSSLAGGPTDTQYF. Variable domain in full (rest from reference TRBV5-1 and TRBJ2-3): KAGVTQTPRYLIKTRGQQVTLSCSPISGHRSVSWYQQTPGQGLQFLFEYFSETQRNKGNFPGRFSGRQFSNSRSEMNVSTLELGDSALYLCASSSLAGGPTDTQYFGPGTRLTVL.

This chain connects TRBV27 to TRBJ1-2; D is unclear. The ends were cut back, 8 bases at V and 4 bases at J, with 11 bases in the middle. This CDR3 contains 12 residues. Germline values: CDR1 MNHEY, CDR2 SMNVEV (reference sequence). Written as DNA, the CDR3 is TGTGCCAGCTCCAATGTTGGCTATGGCTACACCTTC. It specifies CASSNVGYGYTF.

This clone came up once. This sample also contains other DNA sequences that code for the same CDR3. This chain joins TRBV7-3 and TRBJ1-2, with 9 positions matching TRBD1. With V trimmed by 4 bases and J by 5 bases, 5 bases remained unmatched. This CDR3 comprises 14 residues. Looked up from germline, CDR1 is SGHTA and CDR2 is FQGTGA. The CDR3 loop is CASSSTGQGYGYTF. The CDR3 DNA reads as TGTGCCAGCAGCTCTACGGGACAGGGATATGGCTACACCTTC.

This clone was seen a handful of times. V and J are TRBV29-1 and TRBJ2-1, with 12 nucleotides matching TRBD2. Looked up from germline, CDR1 is SQVTM and CDR2 is ANQGSEA. J gave up 6 bases and V 6 bases, and 15 bases lay outside the gene matches. The CDR3 extends over 17 amino acids. The CDR3 coding sequence is TGCAGCGTCCCCGCTCTAGCGGGAGGGTTAGTAGGCAATGAGCAGTTCTTC. Residues: CSVPALAGGLVGNEQFF.

Only one count was recorded for this clone. V gene TRBV6-6 combines with J gene TRBJ2-2, with TRBD1 identical over 8 bases. Unmatched junction bases numbered 13, after V lost 11 bases and J lost 5 bases. The CDR3 runs 15 residues. Germline assignment: CDR1 MNHNY and CDR2 SVGAGI (reference sequence). The CDR3 region has the DNA TGTGCCGGGAAGGCCGGGACAGGACTAACCGGGGAGCTGTTTTTT. Translating it yields CAGKAGTGLTGELFF.

In the case of this clone: The same CDR3 also results from other DNA sequences found in this sample. V gene TRBV9 combines with J gene TRBJ2-1; TRBD1 is a possible D gene (5 bases). The CDR3 spans 15 residues. CDR1 and CDR2 from the germline V gene are SGDLS and YYNGEE. Trimming cost V 0 bases and J 0 bases, with 7 bases left between them. CDR3 nucleotides: TGTGCCAGCAGCGTAGGGCAGGGCTCCTACAATGAGCAGTTCTTC. Translating it yields CASSVGQGSYNEQFF.

Details on this clone: Other nucleotide sequences from this sample produce the same CDR3. J is TRBJ1-2 and V is TRBV9, with a weak D call TRBD1 (5 bases). Germline values: CDR1 SGDLS, CDR2 YYNGEE. The CDR3 has 13 residues. The germline V and J ends were trimmed by 0 bases and 3 bases, with 6 bases remaining between them. Here the CDR3 DNA reads TGTGCCAGCAGCGTAGGAGGGGACTATGGCTACACCTTC. Residues: CASSVGGDYGYTF.

As regards this clone: Other nucleotide sequences in the sample specify the same CDR3. V and J are TRBV30 and TRBJ2-1, with D unclear. This CDR3 region has 12 residues. V lost 0 bases, J lost 3 bases, and 3 bases lay in between. From germline, CDR1 is GTSNPN and CDR2 SVGIG (reference sequence). The CDR3 protein is CAWSVYYNEQFF. The CDR3 DNA is TGTGCCTGGAGTGTATACTACAATGAGCAGTTCTTC.

CDR3 in amino acids: CASSSKGTSGSSYNEQFF. The CDR3, as DNA: TGTGCCAGCAGTTCCAAGGGGACTAGCGGCAGCTCCTACAATGAGCAGTTCTTC. The chain links TRBV11-2 to TRBJ2-1; 11 bases line up with TRBD2. CDR3 size: 18 residues. Germline values: CDR1 SGHAT, CDR2 FQNNGV. V lost 6 bases to trimming and J lost 0 bases; unmatched junction nucleotides: 10.

On this clone itself: Different DNA sequences within this sample yield the same CDR3. The CDR3 DNA sequence: TGTGCCAGTACCTCGGGGGGCTCTGGAAACACCATATATTTT. As protein: CASTSGGSGNTIYF. V usage is TRBV19 and J usage is TRBJ1-3, with a possible D match to TRBD1 (5 bases). Germline V gene lookup returns CDR1 LNHDA and CDR2 SQIVND (reference sequence). The CDR3 is 14 amino acids. Trimming stripped 7 bases from V and 0 bases from J, with 10 bases between.